The following is a T cell receptor (beta chain) sequence with its context. Its antigen is as yet unknown. Measured with immunoSEQ multiplex PCR; TCRdb has only the in-frame clones, and not every one. The table includes about 140,000 clones, 91% detected once. The sample originates from a study of cytotoxic CD8 clonotypes in ibrutinib-treated CLL. Notes on the study in general: Elevated clonality accompanied ibrutinib response, with a return toward baseline values at progression.

This TCR derives from a human donor with chronic lymphocytic leukemia. The sequenced sample was PBMCs, obtained after 12 months of ibrutinib treatment.

The CDR3 loop reads CASSSDSTGNTIYF. The CDR3 DNA reads as TGTGCCAGCAGCTCCGACAGTACTGGAAACACCATATATTTT. The rearrangement joins TRBV5-4 to TRBJ1-3; D is perhaps TRBD1 (5 bases). V lost 3 bases, J lost 2 bases, and 9 bases lay in between. Germline lookup yields CDR1 SGHNT and CDR2 YYREEE (reference sequence). The CDR3 length is 14 residues.